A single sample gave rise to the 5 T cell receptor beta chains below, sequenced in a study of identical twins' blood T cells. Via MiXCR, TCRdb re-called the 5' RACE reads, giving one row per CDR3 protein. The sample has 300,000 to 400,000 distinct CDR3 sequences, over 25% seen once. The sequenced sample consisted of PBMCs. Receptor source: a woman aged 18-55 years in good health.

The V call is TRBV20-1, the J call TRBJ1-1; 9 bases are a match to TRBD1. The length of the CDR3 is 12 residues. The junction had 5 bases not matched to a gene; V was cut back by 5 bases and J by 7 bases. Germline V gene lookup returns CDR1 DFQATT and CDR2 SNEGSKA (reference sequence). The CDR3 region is CSAFRQGGEAFF. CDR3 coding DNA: TGCAGTGCTTTCCGACAGGGGGGTGAAGCTTTCTTT.

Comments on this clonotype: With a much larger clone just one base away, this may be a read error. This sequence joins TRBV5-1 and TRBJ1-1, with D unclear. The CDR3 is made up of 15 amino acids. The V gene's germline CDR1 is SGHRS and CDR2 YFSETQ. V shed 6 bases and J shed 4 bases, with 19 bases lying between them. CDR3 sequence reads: CASNMLNGLGTEAFF. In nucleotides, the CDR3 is TGCGCCAGCAACATGCTAAACGGACTGGGCACTGAAGCTTTCTTT.

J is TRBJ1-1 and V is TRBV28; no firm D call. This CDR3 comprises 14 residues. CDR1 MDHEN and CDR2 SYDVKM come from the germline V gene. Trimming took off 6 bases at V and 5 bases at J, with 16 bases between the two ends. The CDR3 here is CASSPLGWVTEAFF. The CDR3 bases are TGTGCCAGCAGCCCACTAGGTTGGGTTACTGAAGCTTTCTTT.

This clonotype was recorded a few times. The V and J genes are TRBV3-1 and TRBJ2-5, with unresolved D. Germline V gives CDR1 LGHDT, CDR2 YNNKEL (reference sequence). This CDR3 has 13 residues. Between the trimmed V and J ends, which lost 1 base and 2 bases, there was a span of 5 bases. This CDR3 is CASSQVLQETQYF. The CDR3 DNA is TGTGCCAGCAGCCAAGTTCTACAAGAGACCCAGTACTTC.

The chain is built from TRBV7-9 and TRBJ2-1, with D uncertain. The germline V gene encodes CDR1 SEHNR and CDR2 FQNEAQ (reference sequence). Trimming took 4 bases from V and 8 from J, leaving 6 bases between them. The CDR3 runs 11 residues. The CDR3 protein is CASSSIDEQFF. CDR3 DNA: TGTGCCAGCAGCTCGATTGATGAGCAGTTCTTC. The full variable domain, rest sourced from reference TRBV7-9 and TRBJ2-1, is DTGVSQNPRHKITKRGQNVTFRCDPISEHNRLYWYRQTLGQGPEFLTYFQNEAQLEKSRLLSDRFSAERPKGSFSTLEIQRTEQGDSAMYLCASSSIDEQFFGPGTRLTVL.